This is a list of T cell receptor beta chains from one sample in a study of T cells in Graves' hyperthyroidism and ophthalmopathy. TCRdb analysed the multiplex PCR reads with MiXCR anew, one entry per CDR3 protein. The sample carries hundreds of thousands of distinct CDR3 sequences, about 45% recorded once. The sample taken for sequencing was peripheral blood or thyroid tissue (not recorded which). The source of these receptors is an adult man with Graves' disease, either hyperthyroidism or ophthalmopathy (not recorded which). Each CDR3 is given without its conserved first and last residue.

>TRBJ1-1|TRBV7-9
ASSLGLRPYTEAF
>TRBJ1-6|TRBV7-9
ASSFCATSRGAPLH
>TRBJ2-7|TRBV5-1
ASSPPGGNTYEQY
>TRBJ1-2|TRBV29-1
SVLGTDGYT
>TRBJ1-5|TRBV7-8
ASSLERQGANQPQH
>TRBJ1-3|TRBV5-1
ASSSGQGATGNTIY
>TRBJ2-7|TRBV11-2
ASSPKPEGEQY
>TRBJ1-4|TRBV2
ASRDQGRSGYEKLF
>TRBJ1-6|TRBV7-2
ASSLAGTGVSPLH
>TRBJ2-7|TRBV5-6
ASSLTGKPYEQY
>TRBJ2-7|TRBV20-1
SARDQRPYTDEQY
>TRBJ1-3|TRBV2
ASSGGNRGGNTIY
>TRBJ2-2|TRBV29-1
SRTSGTTIPRELF
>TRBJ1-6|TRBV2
ASSEVSNPTSSYNSPLH
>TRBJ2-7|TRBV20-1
SARDVRSYEQY
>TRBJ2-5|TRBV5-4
ASSQVLAKETQY
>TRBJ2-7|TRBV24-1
ATSGISTYEQY
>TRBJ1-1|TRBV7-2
ASSLYQGTRSWAF
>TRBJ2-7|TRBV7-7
ASSLEHSSYEQY
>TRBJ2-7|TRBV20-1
SAKHKGEQY
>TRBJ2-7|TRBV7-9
ASAGRGVDEQY
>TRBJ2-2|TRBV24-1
ATSDRGSTGELF
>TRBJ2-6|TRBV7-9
ASSLVGRASGFSGANVLT
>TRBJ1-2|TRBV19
ASSIIPWAGTSYGYT
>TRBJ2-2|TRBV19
ASSIKSQDTGELF
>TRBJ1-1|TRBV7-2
ASSSMGGRAEAF
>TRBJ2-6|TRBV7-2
ASSDRVTGANVLT
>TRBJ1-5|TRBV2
ASRGTGELDQPQH
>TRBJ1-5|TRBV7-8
ASSVDRGYQPQH
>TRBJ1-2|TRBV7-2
ASGLASAGGRGYT
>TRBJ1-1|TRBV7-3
ASSLMGDTEAS
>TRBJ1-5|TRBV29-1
SVVGQETDQPQH
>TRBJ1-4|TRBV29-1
SVDFRQGFQF
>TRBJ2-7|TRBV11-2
ASSQGTSGSPEQY
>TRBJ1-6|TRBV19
ASSITARGPSPLH
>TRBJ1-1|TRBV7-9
ASSPPDRLNTEAF
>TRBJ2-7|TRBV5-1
ASSPDWRGAYEQY
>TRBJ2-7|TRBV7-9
ASSLAGEGANYEQY
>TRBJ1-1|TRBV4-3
ASSQQLNTEAF
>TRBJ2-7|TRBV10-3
AISEPRQGYEQY
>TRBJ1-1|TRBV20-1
SALGRENTEAL
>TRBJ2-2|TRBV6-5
ASSSPTSPNTGELF
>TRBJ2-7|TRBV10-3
AISMTGTHEQY
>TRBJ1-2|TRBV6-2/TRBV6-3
ASSYSIIADGYT
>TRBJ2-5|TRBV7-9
ASSFADRLETQY
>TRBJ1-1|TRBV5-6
ASSLGTVEAF
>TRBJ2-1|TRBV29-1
SAWTGVGNEQF
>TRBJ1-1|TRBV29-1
SVIGGNTEAF